A selection of T cell receptor beta chains follows, all from one sample in a study of T cell responses to AZD1222 COVID-19 vaccine. Clones were read by immunoSEQ multiplex PCR, and TCRdb kept only the in-frame ones, dropping some. The sample yields 90,000 to 150,000 clones, 70% to 90% seen once. The source material was peripheral blood, sampled on day 0 of AZD1222 vaccination. The receptors here all came from an adult in good health. Both conserved end residues are part of each CDR3. The D gene is left open where the match is weak. A clone size is listed for some rows: how often the clone was seen (once, few, many), or a class if it is expanded.

CDR3nt: TGCAGCGTGCAACAGACAGGGGAACTGTTTTTT; CDR3aa: CSVQQTGELFF; abundance: .; len: 11; v_gene: TRBV29-1; d_gene: TRBD1; j_gene: TRBJ1-4
CDR3nt: TGCAGTGCTAGAGGGGCAAGTACGCAGTATTTT; CDR3aa: CSARGASTQYF; abundance: .; len: 11; v_gene: TRBV20-1; d_gene: .; j_gene: TRBJ2-3
CDR3nt: TGTGCCAGCAGCTCTACCGGACACCTCCGCTCAGATACGCAGTATTTT; CDR3aa: CASSSTGHLRSDTQYF; abundance: .; len: 16; v_gene: TRBV7-3; d_gene: .; j_gene: TRBJ2-3
CDR3nt: TGTGCCAGCAGTTTCATCCGGGACAGGACAGAGCAGTTCTTC; CDR3aa: CASSFIRDRTEQFF; abundance: .; len: 14; v_gene: TRBV27; d_gene: TRBD1; j_gene: TRBJ2-1
CDR3nt: TGTGCCAGCCTCACAGGGGGCAGAGCTTTCTTT; CDR3aa: CASLTGGRAFF; abundance: .; len: 11; v_gene: TRBV2; d_gene: TRBD1; j_gene: TRBJ1-1
CDR3nt: TGTGCCAGCAGTTTTTTAGTTAATTATGAAGCTTTCTTT; CDR3aa: CASSFLVNYEAFF; abundance: .; len: 13; v_gene: TRBV12-3/TRBV12-4; d_gene: .; j_gene: TRBJ1-1
CDR3nt: TGTGCCAGCAATTCACAGCTTGGGGTCACCAATCAGCCCCAGCATTTT; CDR3aa: CASNSQLGVTNQPQHF; abundance: .; len: 16; v_gene: TRBV2; d_gene: .; j_gene: TRBJ1-5
CDR3nt: TGTGCCAGCAGTTTATATGAAGCCTACGAGCAGTACTTC; CDR3aa: CASSLYEAYEQYF; abundance: .; len: 13; v_gene: TRBV28; d_gene: .; j_gene: TRBJ2-7
CDR3nt: TGTGCCAGCAGCCCGACGAGTGGGGTCGAGCAGTACTTC; CDR3aa: CASSPTSGVEQYF; abundance: .; len: 13; v_gene: TRBV5-6; d_gene: .; j_gene: TRBJ2-7
CDR3nt: TGCGCCAGCAGCTTGCGTGGGGGGGCACCTGAGACCCAGTACTTC; CDR3aa: CASSLRGGAPETQYF; abundance: .; len: 15; v_gene: TRBV5-1; d_gene: .; j_gene: TRBJ2-5
CDR3nt: TGTGCCAGCAGTCCGGGACAGGCTGTCTCCTACGAGCAGTACTTC; CDR3aa: CASSPGQAVSYEQYF; abundance: .; len: 15; v_gene: TRBV27; d_gene: TRBD1; j_gene: TRBJ2-7
CDR3nt: TGCGCCAGCAGGTGGGGAGCGGATCAGCCCCAGCATTTT; CDR3aa: CASRWGADQPQHF; abundance: .; len: 13; v_gene: TRBV5-1; d_gene: .; j_gene: TRBJ1-5
CDR3nt: TGTGCCACCAGCAGAGAAGGCCGCGGGAGTGGGTGGGGTTACAATGAGCAGTTCTTC; CDR3aa: CATSREGRGSGWGYNEQFF; abundance: .; len: 19; v_gene: TRBV15; d_gene: TRBD2; j_gene: TRBJ2-1
CDR3nt: TGCGCCAGCGCCCCCTATGCGGGGGGCACTGAAGCTTTCTTT; CDR3aa: CASAPYAGGTEAFF; abundance: .; len: 14; v_gene: TRBV5-1; d_gene: .; j_gene: TRBJ1-1
CDR3nt: TGTGCCGCCGTGAGAGACAGGGGCGTCACTGAAGCTTTCTTT; CDR3aa: CAAVRDRGVTEAFF; abundance: .; len: 14; v_gene: TRBV6-5; d_gene: TRBD1; j_gene: TRBJ1-1
CDR3nt: TGCAGTGCCCCTAAAGGAAACATTCAGTACTTC; CDR3aa: CSAPKGNIQYF; abundance: once; len: 11; v_gene: TRBV20-1; d_gene: .; j_gene: TRBJ2-4
CDR3nt: TGCGCCAGCAGCTTGGCCTCTAACAATGAGCAGTTCTTC; CDR3aa: CASSLASNNEQFF; abundance: .; len: 13; v_gene: TRBV5-1; d_gene: .; j_gene: TRBJ2-1
CDR3nt: TGTGCCAGCAGCCATAGGCTTCCCACAGATACGCAGTATTTT; CDR3aa: CASSHRLPTDTQYF; abundance: .; len: 14; v_gene: TRBV6-5; d_gene: .; j_gene: TRBJ2-3
CDR3nt: TGTGCCAGCAGCCAAGAGTGGACTAGCGGGAATGAGCAGTTCTTC; CDR3aa: CASSQEWTSGNEQFF; abundance: few; len: 15; v_gene: TRBV3-1/TRBV3-2; d_gene: TRBD2; j_gene: TRBJ2-1
CDR3nt: TGTGCCAGCAGTGGTGCGGGGGGGCTCTACAATGAGCAGTTCTTC; CDR3aa: CASSGAGGLYNEQFF; abundance: .; len: 15; v_gene: TRBV2; d_gene: TRBD2; j_gene: TRBJ2-1
CDR3nt: TGTGCCAGCTCACCTAGGGGGGACGACTCTGGAAACACCATATATTTT; CDR3aa: CASSPRGDDSGNTIYF; abundance: .; len: 16; v_gene: TRBV18; d_gene: .; j_gene: TRBJ1-3
CDR3nt: TGTGCCAGCAGCTTGTTCGACATGGGGAACACTGAAGCTTTCTTT; CDR3aa: CASSLFDMGNTEAFF; abundance: .; len: 15; v_gene: TRBV7-9; d_gene: .; j_gene: TRBJ1-1
CDR3nt: TGTGCCAGCAGCCCCCCGGGGGGCACTGAAGCTTTCTTT; CDR3aa: CASSPPGGTEAFF; abundance: .; len: 13; v_gene: TRBV5-4; d_gene: .; j_gene: TRBJ1-1
CDR3nt: TGTGCCAGCAGTCCGGACAGGGCGGGGGAGCAGTACTTC; CDR3aa: CASSPDRAGEQYF; abundance: .; len: 13; v_gene: TRBV27; d_gene: TRBD1; j_gene: TRBJ2-7
CDR3nt: TGCGCCAGCAGCTTGCCTGCGGGAGGGCCGTTCAATGAGCAGTTCTTC; CDR3aa: CASSLPAGGPFNEQFF; abundance: .; len: 16; v_gene: TRBV5-1; d_gene: TRBD2; j_gene: TRBJ2-1
CDR3nt: TGTGCCAGCAGCCCTCTCGGGACAGATACGCAGTATTTT; CDR3aa: CASSPLGTDTQYF; abundance: .; len: 13; v_gene: TRBV7-3; d_gene: .; j_gene: TRBJ2-3
CDR3nt: TGTGCCAGCAGCCTGGGACTCCGACAAGAGACCCAGTACTTC; CDR3aa: CASSLGLRQETQYF; abundance: .; len: 14; v_gene: TRBV5-6; d_gene: .; j_gene: TRBJ2-5
CDR3nt: TGTGCCAGCTCATCACTCGGGACAGGCGACTCGGTCGAGCAGTACTTC; CDR3aa: CASSSLGTGDSVEQYF; abundance: once; len: 16; v_gene: TRBV18; d_gene: TRBD1; j_gene: TRBJ2-7
CDR3nt: TGTGCCAGCAGTTTATATTTTCGGCAAGAGACCCAGTACTTC; CDR3aa: CASSLYFRQETQYF; abundance: .; len: 14; v_gene: TRBV27; d_gene: .; j_gene: TRBJ2-5
CDR3nt: TGCGCCAGCAGCCCCGGGTTGAACACTGAAGCTTTCTTT; CDR3aa: CASSPGLNTEAFF; abundance: .; len: 13; v_gene: TRBV5-1; d_gene: .; j_gene: TRBJ1-1
CDR3nt: TGTGCCAGCTCACGAGATTACAATGAGCAGTTCTTC; CDR3aa: CASSRDYNEQFF; abundance: .; len: 12; v_gene: TRBV18; d_gene: .; j_gene: TRBJ2-1
CDR3nt: TGTGCCAGTAGTTTACCCGGGACAGGGAAGAACGGCTACACCTTC; CDR3aa: CASSLPGTGKNGYTF; abundance: few; len: 15; v_gene: TRBV19; d_gene: TRBD1; j_gene: TRBJ1-2
CDR3nt: TGTGCCAGCAAGGGGCTAGCGGGAGAGTACGAGCAGTACTTC; CDR3aa: CASKGLAGEYEQYF; abundance: .; len: 14; v_gene: TRBV27; d_gene: TRBD2; j_gene: TRBJ2-7
CDR3nt: TGTGCCAGCAGCCCGGCGGGCAGTAGCTATGGCTACACCTTC; CDR3aa: CASSPAGSSYGYTF; abundance: .; len: 14; v_gene: TRBV7-2; d_gene: .; j_gene: TRBJ1-2
CDR3nt: TGTGCCATCACCTCGGGGCCACAGGGATACCTGATGGAAGCTTTCTTT; CDR3aa: CAITSGPQGYLMEAFF; abundance: .; len: 16; v_gene: TRBV10-3; d_gene: .; j_gene: TRBJ1-1
CDR3nt: TGCGCCAGCAGCTTGGAACCCCCTATTTCACCCCTCCACTTT; CDR3aa: CASSLEPPISPLHF; abundance: .; len: 14; v_gene: TRBV5-1; d_gene: .; j_gene: TRBJ1-6
CDR3nt: TGTGCCAGCAGCGGACAGGCCTACAATCAGCCCCAGCATTTT; CDR3aa: CASSGQAYNQPQHF; abundance: .; len: 14; v_gene: TRBV6-5; d_gene: TRBD1; j_gene: TRBJ1-5
CDR3nt: TGTGCCTGGAGTTGGGGATCCAGGGTAGGCAATCAGCCCCAGCATTTT; CDR3aa: CAWSWGSRVGNQPQHF; abundance: .; len: 16; v_gene: TRBV30; d_gene: .; j_gene: TRBJ1-5
CDR3nt: TGTGCCAGTAGTATTGGTACGGCGACCGGGGAGCTGTTTTTT; CDR3aa: CASSIGTATGELFF; abundance: .; len: 14; v_gene: TRBV19; d_gene: .; j_gene: TRBJ2-2
CDR3nt: TGCAGCGTTGGGGTCGGTGGGGGCTACACCTTC; CDR3aa: CSVGVGGGYTF; abundance: once; len: 11; v_gene: TRBV29-1; d_gene: .; j_gene: TRBJ1-2
CDR3nt: TGTGCCAGCAGCTTAGCGGACCGAGTCACAGATACGCAGTATTTT; CDR3aa: CASSLADRVTDTQYF; abundance: once; len: 15; v_gene: TRBV7-9; d_gene: .; j_gene: TRBJ2-3
CDR3nt: TGTGCCAGCAGCTTGCCGTGGGGGGAGGGAAATGAGCAGTTCTTC; CDR3aa: CASSLPWGEGNEQFF; abundance: .; len: 15; v_gene: TRBV5-4; d_gene: TRBD2; j_gene: TRBJ2-1
CDR3nt: TGTGCCACAAACGGACAGGGTGGCTACACCTTC; CDR3aa: CATNGQGGYTF; abundance: .; len: 11; v_gene: TRBV19; d_gene: TRBD1; j_gene: TRBJ1-2
CDR3nt: TGCGCCAGCAGCTTGTTTAGCGGGACCCAAGAGACCCAGTACTTC; CDR3aa: CASSLFSGTQETQYF; abundance: .; len: 15; v_gene: TRBV5-1; d_gene: TRBD2; j_gene: TRBJ2-5
CDR3nt: TGCGCCAGCAGCTTGGCAGGACAGGAGCCCAACAGGCGGTACTTC; CDR3aa: CASSLAGQEPNRRYF; abundance: .; len: 15; v_gene: TRBV5-1; d_gene: TRBD1; j_gene: TRBJ2-5
CDR3nt: TGTGCCAGCAGTTTCTTTTTCGCTACGAACACTGAAGCTTTCTTT; CDR3aa: CASSFFFATNTEAFF; abundance: once; len: 15; v_gene: TRBV28; d_gene: .; j_gene: TRBJ1-1
CDR3nt: TGCGCCAGCAGCTTGCAAGAGACCCAGTACTTC; CDR3aa: CASSLQETQYF; abundance: .; len: 11; v_gene: TRBV5-1; d_gene: .; j_gene: TRBJ2-5
CDR3nt: TGTGCCAGCCGTCAGGGGTATAATTCACCCCTCCACTTT; CDR3aa: CASRQGYNSPLHF; abundance: .; len: 13; v_gene: TRBV27; d_gene: .; j_gene: TRBJ1-6
CDR3nt: TGTGCCAGCAGCTTTGCTTCTAGCGGGGGGGCCAATGAGCAGTTCTTC; CDR3aa: CASSFASSGGANEQFF; abundance: .; len: 16; v_gene: TRBV7-2; d_gene: TRBD2; j_gene: TRBJ2-1
CDR3nt: TGTGCCAGCAGCTGGGGCGGACGGGAAGCTTTCTTT; CDR3aa: CASSWGGREAFF; abundance: .; len: 12; v_gene: TRBV27; d_gene: .; j_gene: TRBJ1-1
CDR3nt: TGCGCCAGCAGCCAAGGAGGACAGGCGACTGGTAATTCACCCCTCCACTTT; CDR3aa: CASSQGGQATGNSPLHF; abundance: .; len: 17; v_gene: TRBV4-1; d_gene: TRBD1; j_gene: TRBJ1-6
CDR3nt: TGTGCCACCAGCAGACCTTGGGGCACAGATACGCAGTATTTT; CDR3aa: CATSRPWGTDTQYF; abundance: .; len: 14; v_gene: TRBV15; d_gene: .; j_gene: TRBJ2-3
CDR3nt: TGCGCCAGCAGCTTGGACAGGGGGAGTCAGCCCCAGCATTTT; CDR3aa: CASSLDRGSQPQHF; abundance: .; len: 14; v_gene: TRBV5-1; d_gene: TRBD1; j_gene: TRBJ1-5